Sequencing of this T cell receptor beta chain was carried out in a study of OX40 agonist ivuxolimab in advanced cancers. Study-level information: An agonistic human IgG2 monoclonal antibody against OX40 (CD134) was given. Three patients, one with hepatocellular carcinoma and two with cutaneous melanoma, responded partially.

Points from the study as a whole: The study observed clonal expansion of CD4+ and CD8+ blood T cells by week 6 at 0.1 to 3.0 mg/kg.

Comment on this clone: Its antigen remains unidentified.

Only in-frame clones appear in the TCRdb table, and some are missing; sequencing was by immunoSEQ multiplex PCR. In the table there are 87,000 or so clones, approximately 85% of which are singletons. The length of the CDR3 is 12 residues. The V end was cut by 0 bases, the J end by 12 bases, with 9 bases between. Germline loops: CDR1 WNHNN, CDR2 SYGVQD (reference sequence). The chain has TRBV10-1 and TRBJ2-1; weak D call: TRBD2 (6 bases). This TCR came from an adult with an advanced solid tumor such as melanoma, head and neck, liver or kidney cancer. The starting material was CD4+ or CD8+ T cells sorted from blood, obtained in a trial of the OX40 agonist ivuxolimab. CDR3 sequence: CASSESGGMQFF. CDR3 sequence (DNA): TGCGCCAGCAGTGAGTCCGGCGGGATGCAGTTCTTC.